These 4 T cell receptor beta chains originate from one sample sequenced in a study of cytomegalovirus exposure and HLA in healthy donors. 60 Vbeta and 13 Jbeta primers were used in PCR. The data were produced by immunoSEQ multiplex PCR, yet TCRdb's version contains in-frame clones alone and is incomplete. Among some 150,000 clones listed, 80% to 90% were seen once. The sample was PBMCs. These receptors were collected from a woman in her 30s in good health and CMV-seropositive.

The V and J genes are TRBV18 and TRBJ1-5, with 8 bases matching TRBD1. The J segment lost 5 bases and the V segment lost 2 bases, leaving 2 bases of the junction unmatched. Germline V gives CDR1 KGHSH, CDR2 LQKENI. The CDR3 loop spans 14 amino acids. CDR3 amino acids: CASSPNRGDQPQHF. Here the CDR3 DNA reads TGTGCCAGCTCACCAAACAGGGGGGATCAGCCCCAGCATTTT.

This clone has just one count. This chain uses TRBV5-3 with TRBJ1-2; D is possibly TRBD1 (6 bases). TRBV5-3 is an open reading frame, and its role is uncertain. V gave up 4 bases and J gave up 8 bases, with 12 bases separating them. The CDR3 extends over 12 amino acids. The CDR3 loop is CARSQNGQGYTF. DNA for the CDR3: TGTGCCAGAAGCCAAAATGGACAGGGCTACACCTTC.

This chain links TRBV19 with TRBJ1-2; D remains unclear. The length of the CDR3 is 16 residues. CDR1 and CDR2 (germline): LNHDA, SQIVND (reference sequence). Trimming cost V 1 base and J 7 bases, with 19 bases left between them. For the CDR3, the DNA is TGTGCCAGTAGTATAGTACCGGGAAGAAGTAATTTTGGCTACACCTTC. Translation: CASSIVPGRSNFGYTF.

The chain couples TRBV7-2 to TRBJ2-1, with D tentatively TRBD1 (5 bases). V lost 3 bases, J lost 3 bases, and 6 bases lay in between. The CDR3 is made up of 13 amino acids. Germline assignment: CDR1 SGHTA and CDR2 FQGNSA. The CDR3 region has the DNA TGTGCCAGCAGCTTTGACAGCTACAATGAGCAGTTCTTC. Translated: CASSFDSYNEQFF.